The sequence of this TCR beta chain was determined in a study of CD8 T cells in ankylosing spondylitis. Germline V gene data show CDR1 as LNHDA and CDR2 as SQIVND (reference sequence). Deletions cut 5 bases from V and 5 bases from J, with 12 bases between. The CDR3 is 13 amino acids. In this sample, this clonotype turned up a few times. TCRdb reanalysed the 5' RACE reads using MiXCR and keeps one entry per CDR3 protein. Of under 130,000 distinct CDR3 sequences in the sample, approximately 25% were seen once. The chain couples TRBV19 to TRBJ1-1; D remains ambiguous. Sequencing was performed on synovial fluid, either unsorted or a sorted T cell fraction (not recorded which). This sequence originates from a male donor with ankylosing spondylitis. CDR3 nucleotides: TGTGCCAGTAGTGGAGGGTGGCGGACTGAAGCTTTCTTT. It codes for CASSGGWRTEAFF.